These 31 T cell receptor beta chains originate from one sample sequenced in a study of blood T cell repertoires in COVID-19. The data were produced by immunoSEQ multiplex PCR, yet TCRdb's version contains in-frame clones alone and is incomplete. The sample carries 50,000 to 75,000 clones, roughly 92% recorded once. The specimen was peripheral blood. The receptors originated from a man aged 65 to 85 with active COVID-19.

The chain uses TRBV29-1 and TRBJ2-3; 9 bases match TRBD1. Germline assignment: CDR1 SQVTM and CDR2 ANQGSEA. The CDR3 spans 16 residues. V shed 3 bases, J shed 3 bases, and the junction held 10 bases outside the gene matches. In DNA form, the CDR3 reads TGCAGCGTTGACGGGACAGGGTTCCAATGGACAGATACGCAGTATTTT. It yields the protein CSVDGTGFQWTDTQYF.

The V and J genes are TRBV6-2 or TRBV6-3 and TRBJ1-6, with TRBD1 matching 7 bases. The CDR3 loop spans 15 amino acids. The germline CDR1 and CDR2 sequences are MNHEY and SVGEGT. With 6 bases clipped from V and 6 bases from J, the junction kept 8 bases outside the gene matches. The CDR3 loop reads CASSRRGWSNSPLHF. The CDR3 coding sequence is TGTGCCAGCAGCCGCAGGGGGTGGAGTAATTCACCCCTCCACTTT.

The chain is built from TRBV5-1 and TRBJ1-1; tentatively, D is TRBD1 (5 bases). Germline V gene data show CDR1 as SGHRS and CDR2 as YFSETQ. There are 14 residues in the CDR3. V was clipped by 1 base and J by 5 bases, with 12 bases between them. Here the CDR3 DNA reads TGCGCCAGCAGCTTGAGGTGGGAGGGGACTGAAGCTTTCTTT. Encoded protein: CASSLRWEGTEAFF. The complete variable domain, with remaining parts taken from reference TRBV5-1 and TRBJ1-1, reads KAGVTQTPRYLIKTRGQQVTLSCSPISGHRSVSWYQQTPGQGLQFLFEYFSETQRNKGNFPGRFSGRQFSNSRSEMNVSTLELGDSALYLCASSLRWEGTEAFFGQGTRLTVV.

The chain employs TRBV6-6 and TRBJ2-3; TRBD2 agrees at 12 bases. Germline loops: CDR1 MNHNY, CDR2 SVGAGI (reference sequence). The CDR3 has 16 residues. With 6 bases clipped from V and 6 bases from J, the junction kept 10 bases outside the gene matches. CDR3 protein: CASSGTDGLAGDTQYF. DNA of the CDR3: TGTGCCAGCAGCGGGACCGACGGACTAGCGGGGGATACGCAGTATTTT.

This rearrangement joins TRBV18 to TRBJ1-5; D not certain. Germline CDR1 KGHSH, CDR2 LQKENI. CDR3 size: 14 residues. Deletions cut 6 bases from V and 7 bases from J, with 16 bases between. This chain's CDR3 is CASSNGVTEQPQHF. CDR3 DNA: TGTGCCAGCTCCAACGGGGTTACTGAACAGCCCCAGCATTTT.

The chain is built from TRBV5-1 and TRBJ2-1; 11 positions match TRBD2. V was clipped by 4 bases and J by 9 bases; unmatched bases: 9. The CDR3 spans 15 residues. Per the germline V gene, CDR1 is SGHRS and CDR2 is YFSETQ. The CDR3 spells CASSTSTSGAFEQFF. The CDR3 DNA follows: TGCGCCAGCAGCACCTCGACTAGCGGGGCGTTTGAGCAGTTCTTC.

This clone was recorded only once. The sample holds other DNA sequences that translate to the same CDR3. This chain uses TRBV6-5 with TRBJ1-2, with 9 bases lining up with TRBD1. V was pared by 5 bases and J by 4 bases, with 5 bases of the junction left unmatched. This CDR3 has 14 amino acids. The germline CDR1 and CDR2 sequences are MNHEY and SVGAGI. The CDR3 region is CASSTGGRVYGYTF. The CDR3 bases are TGTGCCAGCAGTACAGGGGGCAGGGTCTATGGCTACACCTTC.

The rearrangement links TRBV19 to TRBJ1-2; no clear D. Trimming took 3 bases from V and 8 from J, leaving 16 bases between them. Germline V lookup: CDR1 LNHDA, CDR2 SQIVND (reference sequence). This CDR3 is built from 14 residues. The CDR3 sequence is CASSILVAESGYTF. Here the CDR3 DNA reads TGTGCCAGTAGTATCCTCGTGGCAGAATCCGGCTACACCTTC.

This chain links TRBV23-1 with TRBJ2-7; 8 nucleotides line up with TRBD2. Being an ORF, TRBV23-1 has a function that is uncertain. CDR3 length: 17 residues. Trimming removed 6 bases from V and 2 bases from J; junction bases left unmatched: 15. As DNA, the CDR3 is TGCGCCAGCAGACGAGCACTACCCGGGAGGGGCACCTACGAGCAGTACGTC. It translates to CASRRALPGRGTYEQYV.

The chain is built from TRBV29-1 and TRBJ2-1, with D possibly being TRBD1 (5 bases). This CDR3 spans 13 amino acids. From germline, CDR1 is SQVTM and CDR2 ANQGSEA. V dropped 5 bases and J dropped 2 bases, with 10 bases sitting between them. CDR3 in amino acids: CSVTRVPYNEQFF. The CDR3 DNA reads as TGCAGCGTTACCAGGGTCCCCTACAATGAGCAGTTCTTC.

This chain joins TRBV6-5 and TRBJ2-3, with 8 bases aligning to TRBD2. The J segment lost 8 bases and the V segment lost 2 bases, leaving 3 bases of the junction unmatched. CDR1 and CDR2 from the germline V gene are MNHEY and SVGAGI. This CDR3 is built from 13 residues. The CDR3: CASSYGLAGTQYF. The CDR3 coding sequence is TGTGCCAGCAGTTACGGCCTAGCGGGTACGCAGTATTTT.

The chain has TRBV9 and TRBJ2-3; TRBD2 aligns across 11 bases. The CDR3 spans 16 residues. Germline loops: CDR1 SGDLS, CDR2 YYNGEE. V trimming: 0 bases; J trimming: 10 bases; junction bases outside the gene matches: 10. CDR3 protein: CASSVDFSGGASAQYF. CDR3 DNA sequence: TGTGCCAGCAGCGTAGATTTTAGCGGGGGGGCTTCGGCGCAGTATTTT.

The chain recombines TRBV5-4 with TRBJ1-2, with a tentative D call TRBD1 (5 bases). CDR1 and CDR2 from the germline V gene are SGHNT and YYREEE (reference sequence). The V and J ends lost 0 bases and 0 bases respectively, with 18 bases between them. The CDR3 has 18 residues. CDR3 sequence (DNA): TGTGCCAGCAGCTTGGGCTCTGCAGGGCCCATTTCTAACTATGGCTACACCTTC. Protein sequence: CASSLGSAGPISNYGYTF.

This clone has only one observation. This chain links TRBV21-1 with TRBJ2-5; the table names TRBD1, a call not compared with the DNA. TRBV21-1 is flagged as a pseudogene. The CDR3 loop spans 16 amino acids. The DNA of the CDR3 is TGTGCCAGCAGCAAAGGAGGGGGACAATGTCGAGAGACCCAGTACTTC. Translation: CASSKGGGQCRETQYF.

The chain couples TRBV9 to TRBJ2-7, with D tentatively TRBD1 (6 bases). With 3 bases removed from V and 4 bases from J, the gap between germline ends came to 8 bases. Germline V lookup: CDR1 SGDLS, CDR2 YYNGEE. The CDR3 has 12 residues. This CDR3 is CASSETGYEQYF. The CDR3 nucleotides read TGTGCCAGCAGCGAAACAGGGTACGAGCAGTACTTC.

The J gene is TRBJ2-5, the V gene TRBV20-1; tentative D call: TRBD1 (6 bases). Trimming took 3 bases from V and 5 from J, leaving 13 bases between them. Germline assignment: CDR1 DFQATT and CDR2 SNEGSKA (reference sequence). This CDR3 spans 13 amino acids. CDR3 residues: CSASWTVKETQYF. For the CDR3, the DNA is TGCAGTGCTAGTTGGACAGTAAAGGAGACCCAGTACTTC.

V gene TRBV19 combines with J gene TRBJ1-2, with 7 bases identical to TRBD1. The CDR3 extends over 15 amino acids. CDR1 and CDR2 (germline): LNHDA, SQIVND (reference sequence). Trimming cost V 4 bases and J 2 bases; bases outside gene matches: 7. The CDR3 protein is CASSTISGGNYGYTF. The DNA of the CDR3 is TGTGCCAGTAGTACAATTTCAGGGGGGAACTATGGCTACACCTTC. The variable domain in full, completed from reference TRBV19 and TRBJ1-2, reads DGGITQSPKYLFRKEGQNVTLSCEQNLNHDAMYWYRQDPGQGLRLIYYSQIVNDFQKGDIAEGYSVSREKKESFPLTVTSAQKNPTAFYLCASSTISGGNYGYTFGSGTRLTVV.

Points on this clone: This same CDR3 is encoded by further DNA sequences in the sample. V is TRBV5-1 and J is TRBJ1-2, with 7 bases fitting TRBD1. This CDR3 contains 17 residues. V gave up 2 bases and J gave up 0 bases; unmatched junction bases: 10. From germline, CDR1 is SGHRS and CDR2 YFSETQ. CDR3 bases: TGCGCCAGCAGCTTTCTGGGACAGATCGCTACTAACTATGGCTACACCTTC. Translating gives CASSFLGQIATNYGYTF.

The chain has TRBV9 and TRBJ2-7; 7 bases map to TRBD1. The junction had 3 bases not matched to a gene; V was cut back by 0 bases and J by 3 bases. The CDR3 loop spans 14 amino acids. Germline V CDR1 and CDR2: SGDLS, YYNGEE. CDR3 amino acids: CASSVEDRRYEQYF. The CDR3 DNA is TGTGCCAGCAGCGTAGAGGACAGGCGCTACGAGCAGTACTTC.

The rearrangement joins TRBV6-2 or TRBV6-3 to TRBJ1-5; TRBD1 matches 7 bases. V shed 6 bases, J shed 8 bases, and the junction held 22 bases outside the gene matches. There are 18 residues in the CDR3. CDR1 is MNHEY, CDR2 SVGEGT, per germline. The CDR3 region is CASSEIRDSVKPIKPQHF. The CDR3 region has the DNA TGTGCCAGCAGCGAAATCCGGGACAGTGTAAAACCGATCAAGCCCCAGCATTTT.

V and J are TRBV7-2 and TRBJ1-1; a weak D match, TRBD1 (6 bases). Trimming shortened V by 5 bases and J by 4 bases, and 17 bases separated the two germline ends. The CDR3 sequence is 15 residues long. CDR1 is SGHTA and CDR2 is FQGNSA in the germline V gene. The CDR3 protein is CASSDLGQGGTEAFF. CDR3 sequence (DNA): TGTGCCAGCAGCGACTTGGGACAAGGAGGCACTGAAGCTTTCTTT.

The chain joins TRBV5-1 to TRBJ2-2, with a possible D match to TRBD1 (6 bases). The CDR3 contains 15 residues. Germline CDR1 and CDR2: SGHRS and YFSETQ. V was trimmed by 0 bases and J by 1 base, leaving 7 bases between them. The CDR3 DNA sequence: TGCGCCAGCAGCTTGGCCAGGGGGAACACCGGGGAGCTGTTTTTT. It is translated as CASSLARGNTGELFF.

The gene calls are TRBV5-6 and TRBJ1-2, with 9 bases identical to TRBD1. Germline values: CDR1 SGHDT, CDR2 YYEEEE. Unmatched junction bases numbered 6, after V lost 4 bases and J lost 5 bases. The CDR3 spans 14 residues. CDR3 bases: TGTGCCAGCAGCACCTGGGACAGGGATTATGGCTACACCTTC. It encodes CASSTWDRDYGYTF.

The rearrangement links TRBV10-3 to TRBJ1-4; D unresolved. Between the trimmed V and J ends, which lost 0 bases and 0 bases, there was a span of 8 bases. The germline V gene encodes CDR1 ENHRY and CDR2 SYGVKD. The CDR3 sequence is 16 residues long. The CDR3 coding sequence is TGTGCCATCAGTGAGTCTATGGGAGCAACTAATGAAAAACTGTTTTTT. It is translated as CAISESMGATNEKLFF.

The genes are TRBV19 and TRBJ1-2; 7 bases are shared with TRBD1. The V gene's germline CDR1 is LNHDA and CDR2 SQIVND (reference sequence). The CDR3 consists of 14 residues. The V gene end was trimmed by 6 bases and the J gene end by 8 bases; junction bases not matched to a gene: 12. Here the CDR3 reads CASRSQDRLYGYTF. CDR3 bases: TGTGCCAGTAGGAGTCAGGACAGGCTTTACGGCTACACCTTC.

V and J are TRBV29-1 and TRBJ1-2, with 9 bases identical to TRBD1. This CDR3 comprises 14 residues. CDR1 and CDR2 from the germline V gene are SQVTM and ANQGSEA. V trimming: 0 bases; J trimming: 5 bases; junction bases outside the gene matches: 4. CDR3 sequence reads: CSVEEPDRGYGYTF. CDR3 DNA: TGCAGCGTTGAAGAGCCGGACAGGGGATATGGCTACACCTTC.

This chain joins TRBV6-5 and TRBJ1-6; D may be TRBD1 (6 bases). The germline gives CDR1 MNHEY, CDR2 SVGAGI. This CDR3 region has 14 residues. Trimming stripped 6 bases from V and 5 bases from J, with 11 bases between. CDR3 DNA sequence: TGTGCCAGCAGGCGCCCAGGGGATAATTCACCCCTCCACTTT. Translated, it gives CASRRPGDNSPLHF.

The CDR3 DNA is TGTGCCAGCAGCCGTGGACAGGGCTCCTACGAGCAGTACTTC. It translates to CASSRGQGSYEQYF. The rearrangement joins TRBV4-2 to TRBJ2-7; 8 bases map to TRBD1. The CDR3 is 14 residues long. Unmatched junction bases numbered 2, after V lost 4 bases and J lost 0 bases. Germline V gene data show CDR1 as LGHNA and CDR2 as YNFKEQ.

This clone was counted once. The chain links TRBV29-1 to TRBJ2-3, with D possibly matching TRBD1 (6 bases). Per the germline V gene, CDR1 is SQVTM and CDR2 is ANQGSEA. The CDR3 length is 16 residues. The V end lost 4 bases, the J end lost 5 bases, and 22 bases lay between the germline ends. The CDR3 nucleotides read TGCAGCGTTGGGCTCACAGGGACCCCTCAAATAGATACGCAGTATTTT. As protein: CSVGLTGTPQIDTQYF.

V usage is TRBV28 and J usage is TRBJ2-3; D is perhaps TRBD2 (6 bases). Deletions cut 3 bases from V and 2 bases from J, with 12 bases between. The length of the CDR3 is 15 residues. Germline CDR1 reads MDHEN; CDR2 reads SYDVKM. CDR3 DNA: TGTGCCAGCAGTTTTCTTAGCGGAAACACAGATACGCAGTATTTT. Its translation is CASSFLSGNTDTQYF.

This clone was detected only once. The chain uses TRBV5-1 and TRBJ1-2; D call uncertain. Germline loops: CDR1 SGHRS, CDR2 YFSETQ. The CDR3 totals 14 residues. The V gene lost 4 bases and the J gene lost 0 bases, with 10 bases spanning the gap. CDR3 in amino acids: CASSPRGANYGYTF. CDR3 coding DNA: TGCGCCAGCAGCCCACGGGGAGCTAACTATGGCTACACCTTC. Complete variable domain (other parts from reference TRBV5-1 and TRBJ1-2): KAGVTQTPRYLIKTRGQQVTLSCSPISGHRSVSWYQQTPGQGLQFLFEYFSETQRNKGNFPGRFSGRQFSNSRSEMNVSTLELGDSALYLCASSPRGANYGYTFGSGTRLTVV.